This passage covers 11 T cell receptor beta chains from one sample sequenced in a study of blood T cell repertoires in COVID-19. TCRdb's copy holds only in-frame clones and misses some; the assay was immunoSEQ multiplex PCR. This table holds over 75,000 clones, 80% found once. Sequenced sample: peripheral blood. The receptors were gathered from a man aged 45 to 65 who had recovered from COVID-19.

This clone was picked up one time. CDR3 protein: CASSLGGTSRADTQYF. DNA for the CDR3: TGTGCCAGCAGCTTAGGAGGGACTAGCCGGGCAGATACGCAGTATTTT. The chain couples TRBV7-2 to TRBJ2-3; TRBD2 matches 9 bases. This CDR3 is built from 16 residues. The germline gives CDR1 SGHTA, CDR2 FQGNSA. The V gene end was trimmed by 1 base and the J gene end by 4 bases; junction bases not matched to a gene: 6.

The chain employs TRBV11-2 and TRBJ2-1; D is possibly TRBD2 (5 bases). V dropped 0 bases and J dropped 8 bases, with 11 bases sitting between them. CDR3 length: 14 amino acids. The germline V gene has CDR1 SGHAT and CDR2 FQNNGV. The CDR3 DNA reads TGTGCCAGCAGCTTAGACGGACGGGGTGATGAGCAGTTCTTC. This encodes CASSLDGRGDEQFF.

This chain uses TRBV28 with TRBJ2-5; D is uncertain. Germline CDR1 reads MDHEN; CDR2 reads SYDVKM. The V end was cut by 8 bases, the J end by 2 bases, with 9 bases between. This CDR3 is built from 12 residues. DNA of the CDR3: TGTGCCAGCCATGCCCGGCAAGAGACCCAGTACTTC. It is translated as CASHARQETQYF.

This chain uses TRBV19 with TRBJ1-2; maybe TRBD1 (5 bases). The CDR3 loop spans 16 amino acids. Germline values: CDR1 LNHDA, CDR2 SQIVND (reference sequence). The ends were cut back, 4 bases at V and 4 bases at J, with 19 bases in the middle. The CDR3 reads CASSTEQATYLYGYTF. The CDR3, as DNA: TGTGCCAGTAGTACGGAACAGGCCACTTATCTCTATGGCTACACCTTC.

This chain connects TRBV15 to TRBJ1-1; D gene ambiguous. The CDR3 runs 12 residues. Per germline, CDR1 LNHNV and CDR2 YYDKDF (reference sequence). V lost 3 bases and J 1 base, leaving 3 bases between the germline ends. Here the CDR3 reads CATSSRNTEAFF. As DNA, the CDR3 is TGTGCCACCAGCAGTCGGAACACTGAAGCTTTCTTT.

This chain connects TRBV11-1 to TRBJ1-1, with TRBD1 as a possible D gene (5 bases). Germline V gene lookup returns CDR1 SGHAT and CDR2 FQDESV (reference sequence). The CDR3 contains 14 residues. V lost 0 bases and J 9 bases, leaving 14 bases between the germline ends. The CDR3 loop reads CASSLAGGTDQAFF. The CDR3 DNA sequence: TGTGCCAGCAGCTTAGCGGGGGGGACCGATCAAGCTTTCTTT.

V gene TRBV18 combines with J gene TRBJ1-3; no definite D call. The germline CDR1 and CDR2 sequences are KGHSH and LQKENI. Trimming removed 6 bases from V and 0 bases from J, with 18 bases in between. This CDR3 spans 17 amino acids. The CDR3 loop reads CASSPIDAVGSGNTIYF. The CDR3 DNA follows: TGTGCCAGCTCCCCTATCGATGCGGTAGGCTCTGGAAACACCATATATTTT.

V and J are TRBV6-2 or TRBV6-3 and TRBJ2-3; 9 nucleotides line up with TRBD2. V lost 5 bases, J lost 6 bases, and 9 bases stayed unmatched. Germline CDR1 is MNHEY and CDR2 is SVGEGT. This CDR3 spans 15 amino acids. Here the CDR3 DNA reads TGTGCCAGCAGTATGACGGGGACTAGCCGGGATACGCAGTATTTT. This encodes CASSMTGTSRDTQYF.

This chain uses TRBV5-8 with TRBJ2-5; 8 nucleotides match TRBD1. The germline V gene has CDR1 SGHTS and CDR2 YDEGEE. This CDR3 spans 14 amino acids. V lost 7 bases, J lost 5 bases, and 10 bases stayed unmatched. CDR3 bases: TGTGCCAGCCCCGGACAGGGTTGGGGGGAGACCCAGTACTTC. Translation: CASPGQGWGETQYF.

The CDR3 DNA is TGTGCCAGCAGCTTCCGGACAACCGGTTCACCCCTCCACTTT. This codes for CASSFRTTGSPLHF. This chain joins TRBV5-6 and TRBJ1-6, with TRBD1 as a possible D gene (5 bases). In germline, CDR1 is SGHDT, CDR2 YYEEEE. The CDR3 is 14 amino acids. V lost 2 bases to trimming and J lost 9 bases, with 12 bases between them. The variable domain in full, completed from reference TRBV5-6 and TRBJ1-6, reads DAGVTQSPTHLIKTRGQQVTLRCSPKSGHDTVSWYQQALGQGPQFIFQYYEEEERQRGNFPDRFSGHQFPNYSSELNVNALLLGDSALYLCASSFRTTGSPLHFGNGTRLTVT.

The chain recombines TRBV5-1 with TRBJ2-5, with TRBD2 matching 12 bases. The CDR3 runs 15 residues. Germline V gives CDR1 SGHRS, CDR2 YFSETQ. The trim removed 4 bases at V and 4 bases at J, leaving 5 bases unmatched. In DNA, the CDR3 is TGCGCCAGCAGCCAGACACTAGCGGGGGGAGAGACCCAGTACTTC. It encodes CASSQTLAGGETQYF.